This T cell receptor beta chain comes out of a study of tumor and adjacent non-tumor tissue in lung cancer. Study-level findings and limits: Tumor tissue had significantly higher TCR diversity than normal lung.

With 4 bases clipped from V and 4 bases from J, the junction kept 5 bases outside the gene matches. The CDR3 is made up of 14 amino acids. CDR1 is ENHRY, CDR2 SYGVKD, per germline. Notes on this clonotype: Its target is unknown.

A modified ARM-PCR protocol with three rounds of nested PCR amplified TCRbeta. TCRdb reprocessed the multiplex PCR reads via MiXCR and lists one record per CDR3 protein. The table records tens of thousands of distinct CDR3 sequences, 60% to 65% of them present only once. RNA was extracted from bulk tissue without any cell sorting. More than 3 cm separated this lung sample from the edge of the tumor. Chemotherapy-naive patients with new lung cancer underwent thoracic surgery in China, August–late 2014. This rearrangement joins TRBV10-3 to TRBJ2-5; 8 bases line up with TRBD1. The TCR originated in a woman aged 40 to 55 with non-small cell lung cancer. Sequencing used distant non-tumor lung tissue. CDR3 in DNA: TGTGCCATCAGTGCGGGACAGGACTTAGAGACCCAGTACTTC. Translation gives CAISAGQDLETQYF.